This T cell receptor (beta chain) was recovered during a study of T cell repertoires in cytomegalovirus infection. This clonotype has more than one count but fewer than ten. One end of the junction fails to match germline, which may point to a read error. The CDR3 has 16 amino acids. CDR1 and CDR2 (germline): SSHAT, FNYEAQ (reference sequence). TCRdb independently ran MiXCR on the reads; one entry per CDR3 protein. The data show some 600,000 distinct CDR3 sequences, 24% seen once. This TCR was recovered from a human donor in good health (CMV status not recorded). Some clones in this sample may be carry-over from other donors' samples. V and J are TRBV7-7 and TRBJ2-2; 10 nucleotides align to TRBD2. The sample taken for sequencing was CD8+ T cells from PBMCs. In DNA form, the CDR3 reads TGTGCTAGCAGCCCCATAGCGGGGGGCCCAACCGGGGAGCTGTTTTTT. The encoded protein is CASSPIAGGPTGELFF. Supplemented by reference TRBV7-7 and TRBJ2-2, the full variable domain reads GAGVSQSPRYKVTKRGQDVTLRCDPISSHATLYWYQQALGQGPEFLTYFNYEAQPDKSGLPSDRFSAERPEGSISTLTIQRTEQRDSAMYRCASSPIAGGPTGELFFGEGSRLTVL.